This T cell receptor (beta chain) emerged from a study of blood T cell repertoires in COVID-19. J was trimmed by 9 bases and V by 3 bases; bases with no gene match: 5. The CDR3 runs 15 residues. The germline gives CDR1 SGHKS, CDR2 YYEKEE (reference sequence). Participants' own reports of clinical history determined their cohort assignment. This table comes from immunoSEQ multiplex PCR, and its TCRdb copy is limited to in-frame clones, with some not included. The data hold hundreds of thousands of clones, with 75% to 90% observed a single time. This chain connects TRBV5-5 to TRBJ2-1; 14 bases are a match to TRBD2. The TCR sequence derives from a woman in her 40s who had recovered from COVID-19. Material: PBMCs or T cells enriched from blood (not recorded which). The CDR3 here is CASSSGTSGSVEQFF. In DNA form, the CDR3 reads TGTGCCAGCAGCTCTGGGACTAGCGGGAGCGTTGAGCAGTTCTTC.